This T cell receptor (beta chain) emerged from a study of blood T cell repertoires in COVID-19 (dated by TCRdb to the early 2020s). Study-level background: Samples from collaborators originated in the United States, Italy and Spain and spanned both the acute and convalescent phases of COVID-19. HLA class I and class II types, where available, came from metadata supplied by the sample provider rather than from assay-based typing. The prospective study material was composed of cDNA or gDNA derived from T cells, B-cell-depleted T cells, or PBMCs. The samples were drawn from two sources: the first 160 participants of the ongoing ImmuneRACE study, and 1,000 to 1,500 subjects contributed by 6 global collaborators. The dataset comprised deeply sampled blood TCRbeta repertoires from subjects exposed to, actively infected with, or recovered from COVID-19. The repertoires were released in a freely available public database intended as a resource for research on the immune response to SARS-CoV-2. The sample metadata nearly always contained a de-identified subject ID, COVID-19 status, age in years and sex.

Results and caveats for the whole study, not just this receptor: The quantity of clinical and demographic metadata differed by source and by participant and was supplied without curation.

TCRbeta CDR3 regions were amplified from genomic DNA by means of the immunoSEQ Assay, a bias-controlled multiplex PCR. Per the source publication's procedure: Within the assay, amplification of reference gene primers was used to estimate how many nucleated cells each sample contained. To quantify the absolute abundance of each unique TCRbeta CDR3 rearrangement, sequence reads were collapsed and filtered. For each sample, productive Simpson clonality was calculated as the square root of Simpson's diversity index across productive rearrangements. The clones in this table, taken by TCRdb from immuneACCESS, are in-frame only. Not every clone is retained; where verified, under half of the shortfall comes from an unresolved V gene, and the cause of the rest is unknown. Clonal size and the V and J genes are those of that table, whereas D and trimming came from the DNA. The sample includes about 150,000 clones, with 70% to 90% observed a single time. The ten largest account for 0.55% to 0.75% of the sample.

Concerning this clone itself: The antigen it binds to is not known. Within one base of it there is no much larger clone, and no base qualities were kept.

In Seattle, one collaborating source enrolled patients while the infection was active and tracked those patients longitudinally over the course of disease. Whole blood was collected in K2EDTA tubes by collaborating institutions according to the institutions' own protocols. For TCRbeta analysis, collaborator samples were shipped as frozen whole blood, as isolated PBMCs, or as DNA extracted from either sample type. The CDR3 goes from the cysteine to the phenylalanine over 14 residues. Solely the CDR3 DNA is kept, with 42 bases framed from the first base. The germline V gene encodes CDR1 LNHDA and CDR2 SQIVND (reference sequence). V loses 0 bases, J loses 4 bases, and the germline ends lie 9 bases apart.

This chain is built from TRBV19 and TRBJ1-1; the D gene is perhaps TRBD1, on 5 matching bases. Sample: peripheral blood. The receptor comes from a man aged 55 to 70 with COVID-19, enrolled during active disease. The sequence in DNA is TGTGCCAGTAGTATAGATGGCGGGGGCACTGAAGCTTTCTTT. It translates to CASSIDGGGTEAFF.